The 22 T cell receptor beta chains given below trace back to one sample, sequenced in a study of T cells in localized non-small cell lung cancer. Clones were sequenced by immunoSEQ multiplex PCR, and TCRdb holds only the in-frame ones, with some missing. The table shows over 3,500 clones, with around 92% occurring only once. The sample in question was peripheral blood, obtained before any cancer treatment. These receptors all stem from a woman between 35 and 70 years old with stage I lung adenocarcinoma.

This chain connects TRBV2 to TRBJ1-5, with D tentatively TRBD1 (6 bases). The CDR3 extends over 14 amino acids. Trimming removed 1 base from V and 4 bases from J, with 8 bases in between. Germline V gene lookup returns CDR1 SNHLY and CDR2 FYNNEI. The CDR3 here is CASSEGQGNQPQHF. The CDR3 DNA reads as TGTGCCAGCAGTGAAGGTCAGGGGAATCAGCCCCAGCATTTT.

The V and J genes are TRBV11-2 and TRBJ1-2; 7 bases fit TRBD1. The germline gives CDR1 SGHAT, CDR2 FQNNGV. This CDR3 contains 17 residues. The V gene end was trimmed by 1 base and the J gene end by 3 bases; junction bases not matched to a gene: 11. This CDR3 is CASSLAPDRPGDYGYTF. Written as DNA, the CDR3 is TGTGCCAGCAGCTTAGCCCCGGACAGGCCGGGCGACTATGGCTACACCTTC. Using reference TRBV11-2 and TRBJ1-2 for the parts outside the CDR3, the full variable domain is EAGVAQSPRYKIIEKRQSVAFWCNPISGHATLYWYQQILGQGPKLLIQFQNNGVVDDSQLPKDRFSAERLKGVDSTLKIQPAKLEDSAVYLCASSLAPDRPGDYGYTFGSGTRLTVV.

This chain uses TRBV5-6 with TRBJ2-7; the D is unclear. Trimming cost V 0 bases and J 3 bases, with 10 bases left between them. The CDR3 spans 14 residues. CDR1 is SGHDT and CDR2 is YYEEEE in the germline V gene. The chain's CDR3 is CASSLGMGNYEQYF. The CDR3 DNA reads TGTGCCAGCAGCTTGGGCATGGGGAACTACGAGCAGTACTTC.

The rearrangement links TRBV6-5 to TRBJ1-1; TRBD1 aligns across 8 bases. The CDR3 is 14 residues long. The junction had 1 base not matched to a gene; V was cut back by 0 bases and J by 4 bases. CDR1 and CDR2 from the germline V gene are MNHEY and SVGAGI. The CDR3 sequence is CASSYSQGATEAFF. Here the CDR3 DNA reads TGTGCCAGCAGTTACTCGCAGGGGGCCACTGAAGCTTTCTTT.

This chain connects TRBV13 to TRBJ2-2, with 7 positions matching TRBD1. The length of the CDR3 is 13 residues. V lost 5 bases and J lost 10; bases outside the gene matches: 7. Germline values: CDR1 PRHDT, CDR2 FYEKMQ (reference sequence). Here the CDR3 DNA reads TGTGCCAGCAGCCCCACAGGGGCGGCGGAGCTGTTTTTT. Amino acids: CASSPTGAAELFF.

CDR3: CAIRTGDSGANVLTF. The CDR3 DNA reads TGTGCCATCAGAACAGGGGACTCTGGGGCCAACGTCCTGACTTTC. V is TRBV10-3 and J is TRBJ2-6, with 7 bases that match TRBD1. The CDR3 is made up of 15 amino acids. CDR1 is ENHRY, CDR2 SYGVKD, per germline. Trimming removed 6 bases from V and 0 bases from J; junction bases left unmatched: 2.

This chain joins TRBV5-4 and TRBJ2-3; a weak D match, TRBD1 (6 bases). Germline V gene sequence: CDR1 SGHNT, CDR2 YYREEE (reference sequence). The CDR3 is 14 residues long. With 0 bases removed from V and 2 bases from J, the gap between germline ends came to 7 bases. CDR3 in amino acids: CASSLAGDTDTQYF. The CDR3 region has the DNA TGTGCCAGCAGCTTGGCAGGGGACACAGATACGCAGTATTTT.

The chain joins TRBV27 to TRBJ2-1, with 8 bases fitting TRBD2. This CDR3 is 16 amino acids long. CDR1 and CDR2 (germline): MNHEY, SMNVEV (reference sequence). Trimming took 5 bases from V and 0 from J; bases not matched to a gene: 6. This CDR3 reads CASSALAGSSYNEQFF. DNA for the CDR3: TGTGCCAGCAGTGCCTTAGCGGGAAGCTCCTACAATGAGCAGTTCTTC.

The chain carries TRBV6-1 and TRBJ1-6; 10 nucleotides line up with TRBD1. V was pared by 10 bases and J by 7 bases, with 4 bases of the junction left unmatched. CDR1 and CDR2 (germline): MNHNS, SASEGT. CDR3 length equals 13 residues. The CDR3 reads CATRQGANSPLHF. The CDR3 DNA follows: TGTGCCACCCGACAGGGGGCAAATTCACCCCTCCACTTT.

The rearrangement uses TRBV2 and TRBJ2-1; TRBD2 matches 11 bases. CDR1 and CDR2 from the germline V gene are SNHLY and FYNNEI. Trimming at V came to 8 bases and at J to 2 bases, leaving 5 bases not matched to a gene. This CDR3 spans 15 amino acids. The CDR3 DNA is TGTGCCAGCGGGGGGACTAGCGGAGCCTACAATGAGCAGTTCTTC. Protein sequence: CASGGTSGAYNEQFF.

This clone appeared a single time. This chain connects TRBV19 to TRBJ2-5; D possibly corresponds to TRBD2 (5 bases). The CDR3 spans 13 residues. CDR1 is LNHDA, CDR2 SQIVND, per germline (reference sequence). Trimming removed 3 bases at V and 5 bases at J, with 10 bases between. The CDR3 protein is CASSMRGFETQYF. CDR3 in DNA: TGTGCCAGTAGTATGAGAGGGTTTGAGACCCAGTACTTC. Full variable domain (remainder filled in from reference TRBV19 and TRBJ2-5): DGGITQSPKYLFRKEGQNVTLSCEQNLNHDAMYWYRQDPGQGLRLIYYSQIVNDFQKGDIAEGYSVSREKKESFPLTVTSAQKNPTAFYLCASSMRGFETQYFGPGTRLLVL.

The gene calls are TRBV7-2 and TRBJ2-3; D may be TRBD2 (5 bases). The CDR3 contains 16 residues. CDR1 and CDR2 from the germline V gene are SGHTA and FQGNSA. The V and J ends lost 5 bases and 7 bases respectively, with 22 bases between them. CDR3 protein: CASSPKDSSSRNTQYF. CDR3 bases: TGTGCCAGCAGCCCAAAGGACTCCTCCTCAAGAAATACGCAGTATTTT. Full variable domain (missing parts from reference TRBV7-2 and TRBJ2-3): GAGVSQSPSNKVTEKGKDVELRCDPISGHTALYWYRQSLGQGLEFLIYFQGNSAPDKSGLPSDRFSAERTGGSVSTLTIQRTQQEDSAVYLCASSPKDSSSRNTQYFGPGTRLTVL.

This clone was found once. The chain has TRBV30 and TRBJ1-4; D is undetermined. The germline gives CDR1 GTSNPN, CDR2 SVGIG (reference sequence). The CDR3 is 12 amino acids. The germline V and J ends were trimmed by 2 bases and 7 bases, with 8 bases remaining between them. The CDR3 spells CAWSPPGEKLFF. The CDR3 DNA is TGTGCCTGGAGTCCCCCAGGTGAAAAACTGTTTTTT. The full variable domain, in which reference TRBV30 and TRBJ1-4 provide the parts outside the CDR3, is SQTIHQWPATLVQPVGSPLSLECTVEGTSNPNLYWYRQAAGRGLQLLFYSVGIGQISSEVPQNLSASRPQDRQFILSSKKLLLSDSGFYLCAWSPPGEKLFFGSGTQLSVL.

V gene TRBV28 combines with J gene TRBJ1-1; D perhaps matches TRBD1 (5 bases). Between the trimmed V and J ends, which lost 5 bases and 6 bases, there was a span of 16 bases. Germline CDR1 MDHEN, CDR2 SYDVKM. The CDR3 has 14 residues. In DNA form, the CDR3 reads TGTGCCAGCAGTCCTTCAGGGTTCGGCGCTGAAGCTTTCTTT. Residues: CASSPSGFGAEAFF.

The genes are TRBV9 and TRBJ1-1, with 9 bases fitting TRBD1. Germline trimming cut 1 base from V and 4 bases from J; bases unmatched to any gene: 5. Germline V gene sequence: CDR1 SGDLS, CDR2 YYNGEE. CDR3 length equals 15 residues. The DNA for the CDR3 is TGTGCCAGCAGCGTAACAGGGGGCGCGTCCACTGAAGCTTTCTTT. The encoded protein is CASSVTGGASTEAFF. Combining the CDR3 with reference TRBV9 and TRBJ1-1 gives the whole variable domain DSGVTQTPKHLITATGQRVTLRCSPRSGDLSVYWYQQSLDQGLQFLIQYYNGEERAKGNILERFSAQQFPDLHSELNLSSLELGDSALYFCASSVTGGASTEAFFGQGTRLTVV.

The chain joins TRBV7-9 to TRBJ2-7, with D tentatively TRBD2 (7 bases). CDR1 and CDR2 from the germline V gene are SEHNR and FQNEAQ (reference sequence). V dropped 1 base and J dropped 9 bases, with 16 bases sitting between them. This CDR3 has 14 residues. The CDR3 DNA reads as TGTGCCAGCAGCTTAGGCCGGGGGGCTGGTGGGCAGTACTTC. Translation: CASSLGRGAGGQYF.

The rearrangement joins TRBV28 to TRBJ2-3; D may match TRBD1 or TRBD2 (5 bases each). The germline CDR1 and CDR2 sequences are MDHEN and SYDVKM. With 5 bases removed from V and 2 bases from J, the gap between germline ends came to 20 bases. This CDR3 is built from 17 residues. The CDR3 nucleotides are TGTGCCAGCAGTCCCAGGGACCGAGCTTACTACACAGATACGCAGTATTTT. It codes for CASSPRDRAYYTDTQYF.

This chain links TRBV6-1 with TRBJ2-2; possibly TRBD2 for D (5 bases). The germline V gene has CDR1 MNHNS and CDR2 SASEGT. The V and J ends lost 7 bases and 4 bases respectively, with 10 bases between them. There are 13 residues in the CDR3. The CDR3 here is CASISAVTGELFF. The CDR3 bases are TGTGCCAGCATATCAGCGGTCACCGGGGAGCTGTTTTTT.

The V gene is TRBV5-1, the J gene TRBJ2-5; TRBD2 might be the D (6 bases). The CDR3 totals 13 residues. With 9 bases removed from V and 2 bases from J, the gap between germline ends came to 14 bases. Germline V lookup: CDR1 SGHRS, CDR2 YFSETQ. Here the CDR3 reads CATAGGPQETQYF. The CDR3 DNA follows: TGCGCCACCGCCGGAGGGCCGCAAGAGACCCAGTACTTC.

The chain uses TRBV5-1 and TRBJ2-1; no reliable D call. Germline CDR1 reads SGHRS; CDR2 reads YFSETQ. There are 14 residues in the CDR3. The V end lost 0 bases, the J end lost 8 bases, and 12 bases lay between the germline ends. The CDR3 nucleotides are TGCGCCAGCAGCTTGGACTCCTCCGCGCATGAGCAGTTCTTC. It codes for CASSLDSSAHEQFF.

The chain joins TRBV11-2 to TRBJ1-2, with 8 bases fitting TRBD1. This CDR3 contains 15 residues. Germline CDR1 reads SGHAT; CDR2 reads FQNNGV. J lost 8 bases, V lost 1 base, and 9 bases had no gene match. In DNA form, the CDR3 reads TGTGCCAGCAGCTTAGGACAGGGGAGTTTTGAAGGCTACACCTTC. This encodes CASSLGQGSFEGYTF.

This chain connects TRBV30 to TRBJ2-5, with a weak D call TRBD2 (5 bases). Germline-derived CDR1 and CDR2 are GTSNPN and SVGIG (reference sequence). V shed 0 bases and J shed 4 bases, with 6 bases lying between them. This CDR3 is built from 12 residues. The CDR3 coding sequence is TGTGCCTGGAGTGTACGGGGAGAGACCCAGTACTTC. Protein: CAWSVRGETQYF.